The TCR beta chain under discussion was sequenced for a study of T cell responses to AZD1222 COVID-19 vaccine. V gave up 0 bases and J gave up 0 bases; unmatched junction bases: 6. This CDR3 has 16 residues. From germline, CDR1 is SGHRS and CDR2 YFSETQ. Repertoires were generated with immunoSEQ multiplex PCR, while TCRdb's copy carries only in-frame clones and drops some. The sample lists about 69,000 clones, around four fifths occurring once. It was second doses at about 4 or about 12 weeks that were pooled. The TCR sequence derives from an adult who received the AZD1222 COVID-19 vaccine. The sample was peripheral blood, taken 28 days after the second AZD1222 dose. The chain links TRBV5-1 to TRBJ2-7; 7 bases line up with TRBD2. The CDR3 DNA reads TGCGCCAGCAGCTTGGTCCCCGGGGGGACCTCCTACGAGCAGTACTTC. Translating it yields CASSLVPGGTSYEQYF. Based on the CDR3 plus reference TRBV5-1 and TRBJ2-7, the full variable domain is KAGVTQTPRYLIKTRGQQVTLSCSPISGHRSVSWYQQTPGQGLQFLFEYFSETQRNKGNFPGRFSGRQFSNSRSEMNVSTLELGDSALYLCASSLVPGGTSYEQYFGPGTRLTVT.